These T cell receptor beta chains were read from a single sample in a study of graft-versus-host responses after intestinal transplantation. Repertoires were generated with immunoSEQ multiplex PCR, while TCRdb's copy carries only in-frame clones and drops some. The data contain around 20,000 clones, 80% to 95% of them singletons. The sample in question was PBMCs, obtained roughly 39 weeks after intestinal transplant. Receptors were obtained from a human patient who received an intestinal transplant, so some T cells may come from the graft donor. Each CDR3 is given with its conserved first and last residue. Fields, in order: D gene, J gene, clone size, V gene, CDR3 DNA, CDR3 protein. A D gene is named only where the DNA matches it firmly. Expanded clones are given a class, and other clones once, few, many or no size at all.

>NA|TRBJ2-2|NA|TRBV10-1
TGCGCCAGCAACGAGGGCACCGGGGAGCTGTTTTTT
CASNEGTGELFF
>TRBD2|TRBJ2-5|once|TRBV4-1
TGCGCCAGCAGCCAAGGTAGCTCCGGGACTACGCAAGAGACCCAGTACTTC
CASSQGSSGTTQETQYF
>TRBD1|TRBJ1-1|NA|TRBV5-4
TGTGCCAGCAGCTTGGTGTATACAGGGGGCTACACTGAAGCTTTCTTT
CASSLVYTGGYTEAFF
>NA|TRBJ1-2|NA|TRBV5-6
TGTGCCAGCAGTTATAACAGGGCCCCCGGCTACACCTTC
CASSYNRAPGYTF
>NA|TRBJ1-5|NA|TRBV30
TGTGCCTGGAGTGTACAGGATAATCAGCCCCAGCATTTT
CAWSVQDNQPQHF
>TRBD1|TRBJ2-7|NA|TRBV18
TGTGCCAGCTCACGAATCCGGGACAGGGACTACGAGCAGTACTTC
CASSRIRDRDYEQYF
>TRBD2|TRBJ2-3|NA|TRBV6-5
TGTGCCAGCATGCTAGCGGGAGAGGGCACAGATACGCAGTATTTT
CASMLAGEGTDTQYF
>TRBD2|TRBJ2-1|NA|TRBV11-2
TGTGCCAGCAGCTTCGGTCTAGCGGGAGACCAATCCTACAATGAGCAGTTCTTC
CASSFGLAGDQSYNEQFF
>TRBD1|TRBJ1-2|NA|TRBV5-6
TGTGCCAGCAGCTCGGGGACAGGGAACTATGGCTACACCTTC
CASSSGTGNYGYTF
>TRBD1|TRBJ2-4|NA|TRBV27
TGTGCCAGCAGAAGACAGGGAGAAGCCAAAAACATTCAGTACTTC
CASRRQGEAKNIQYF
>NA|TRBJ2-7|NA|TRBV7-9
TGTGCCAGCAGTCTCCTCTCGGGGCCCCTTATGGCCTACGAGCAGTACTTC
CASSLLSGPLMAYEQYF
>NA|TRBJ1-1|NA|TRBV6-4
TGTGCCAGCAGTGTAGGCCCGTTAGGGGACACTGAAGCTTTCTTT
CASSVGPLGDTEAFF
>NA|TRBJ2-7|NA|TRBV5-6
TGTGCCAGCAGCCGAAAAGTGCGGGCCGAGCAGTACTTC
CASSRKVRAEQYF
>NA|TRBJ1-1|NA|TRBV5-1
TGCGCCAGCAGTATATGGGGGATTGAAGCTTTCTTT
CASSIWGIEAFF
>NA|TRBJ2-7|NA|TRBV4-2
TGTGCCAGCAGCCAAGAGCCCTTGGGAGGCACACCCTACGAGCAGTACTTC
CASSQEPLGGTPYEQYF
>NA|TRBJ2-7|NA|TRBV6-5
TGTGCCAGCAGTTACTATGGGACGGACTCCTACGAGCAGTACTTC
CASSYYGTDSYEQYF
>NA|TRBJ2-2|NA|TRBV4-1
TGCGCCAGCAGCCAAGCGAAAACAGGGATAGCGAACACCGGGGAGCTGTTTTTT
CASSQAKTGIANTGELFF
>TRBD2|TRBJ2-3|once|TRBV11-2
TGTGCCAGCAGGACCCAAGCGGGACTAGCGGGAGTCGGTACGCAGTATTTT
CASRTQAGLAGVGTQYF
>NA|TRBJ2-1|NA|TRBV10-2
TGCGCCAGCAGTGAATGGGCGTCGGGCTCCTACAATGAGCAGTTCTTC
CASSEWASGSYNEQFF
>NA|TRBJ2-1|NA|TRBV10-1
TGCGCCAGCAGTTCGGACAGTAACAATGAGCAGTTCTTC
CASSSDSNNEQFF
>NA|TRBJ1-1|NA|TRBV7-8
TGTGCCAGCAGCTTAGCAGTAGGACATGCCGCTGAAGCTTTCTTT
CASSLAVGHAAEAFF
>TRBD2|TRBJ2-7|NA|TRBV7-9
TGTGCCAGCAGCTTAGTGCTAGCGGGAGCGTACGAGCAGTACTTC
CASSLVLAGAYEQYF
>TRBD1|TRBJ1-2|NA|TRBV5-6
TGTGCCAGCAGCCCGGACAGGGTAAACTATGGCTACACCTTC
CASSPDRVNYGYTF
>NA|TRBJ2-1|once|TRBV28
TGTGCCAGCAGTGGGCCCGGGAGTAACAATGAGCAGTTCTTC
CASSGPGSNNEQFF
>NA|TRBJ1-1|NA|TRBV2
TGTGCCAGCACCCGGGAGAACACTGAAGCTTTCTTT
CASTRENTEAFF
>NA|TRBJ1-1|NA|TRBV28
TGTGCCAGCAGTCTATGGGGAGAACCGAACACTGAAGCTTTCTTT
CASSLWGEPNTEAFF
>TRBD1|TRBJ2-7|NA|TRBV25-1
TGTGCCAGCACTGAAACAGGGGTAGGGACCTACGAGCAGTACTTC
CASTETGVGTYEQYF
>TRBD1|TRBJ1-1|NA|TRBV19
TGTGCCAGCGCACGGGCAGGGGGCACTGAAGCTTTCTTT
CASARAGGTEAFF
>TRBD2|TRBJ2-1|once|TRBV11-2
TGTGCCAGCAGCCTAAAGGGACTAGCGGGAGCTGAGCAGTTCTTC
CASSLKGLAGAEQFF
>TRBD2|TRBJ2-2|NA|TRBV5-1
TGCGCCAGCAGCTTCTCGGGGGGAATCGGGGAGCTGTTTTTT
CASSFSGGIGELFF
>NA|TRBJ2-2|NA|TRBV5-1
TGCGCCAGCAGCCCACGCGTCTTCGGAGGAGGGAGCGGGGAGCTGTTTTTT
CASSPRVFGGGSGELFF
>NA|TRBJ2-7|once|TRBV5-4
TGTGCCAGCAGCTTGGCCTACCGGGCGGAGGGCGAGCAGTACTTC
CASSLAYRAEGEQYF
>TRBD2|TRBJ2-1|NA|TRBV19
TGTGCCAGTAGAAGCGGGATCGGGTCCTACAATGAGCAGTTCTTC
CASRSGIGSYNEQFF
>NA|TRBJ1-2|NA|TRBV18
TGTGCCAGCTCCGGCTCCGGCGTCTATGGCTACACCTTC
CASSGSGVYGYTF
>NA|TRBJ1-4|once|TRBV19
TGTGCCAGTAGTATGGAGGGAGAAGGAAAACTGTTTTTT
CASSMEGEGKLFF
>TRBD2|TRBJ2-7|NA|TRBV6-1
TGTGCCAGCAGTGAAGGGGCGGGAGGTCCCTACGAGCAGTACTTC
CASSEGAGGPYEQYF
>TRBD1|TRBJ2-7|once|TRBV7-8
TGTGCCAGTGGGGGACAGGGCTACGAGCAGTACTTC
CASGGQGYEQYF
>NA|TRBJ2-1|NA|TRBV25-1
TGTGCCAGCAGTGAACGGTTCGGCGGCTCCTACAATGAGCAGTTCTTC
CASSERFGGSYNEQFF
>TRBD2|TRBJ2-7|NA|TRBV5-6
TGTGCCAGCAGCAGCGGGGCTAACTACGAGCAGTACTTC
CASSSGANYEQYF
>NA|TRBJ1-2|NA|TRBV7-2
TGTGCCAGCAGCATTAGCTTGGGGGTCAACTATGGCTACACCTTC
CASSISLGVNYGYTF
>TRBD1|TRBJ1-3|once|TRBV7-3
TGTGCCAGCAGCTTAACTTGCGAGGGGGCTCTCTCTGGAAACACCATATATTTT
CASSLTCEGALSGNTIYF
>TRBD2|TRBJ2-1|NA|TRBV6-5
TGTGCCAGCAGCTCCGGACTAGAAACTAACAATGAGCAGTTCTTC
CASSSGLETNNEQFF
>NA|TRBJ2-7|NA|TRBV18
TGTGCCAGCTCACCATTATCGGCCAAGAGCTCCTACGAGCAGTACTTC
CASSPLSAKSSYEQYF
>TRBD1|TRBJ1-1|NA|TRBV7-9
TGTGCCAGCAGCCCAACCTCTGACAGGGGGGGAGCTTTCTTT
CASSPTSDRGGAFF
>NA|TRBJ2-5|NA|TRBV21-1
TGTGCCAGCAGCAAAGCGGGGGGAAACCAAGAGACCCAGTACTTC
CASSKAGGNQETQYF
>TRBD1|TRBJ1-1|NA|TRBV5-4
TGTGCCAGCAGCGGGAACAGGGGGCGGCGGACTGAAGCTTTCTTT
CASSGNRGRRTEAFF
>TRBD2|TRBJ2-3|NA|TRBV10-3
TGTGCCAGCGGGACTAACCACGATACGCAGTATTTT
CASGTNHDTQYF
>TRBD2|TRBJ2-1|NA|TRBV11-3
TGTGCCAGCAGCTTAGCGCTAGCGGGAGGGCCTTACCCTTACAATGAGCAGTTCTTC
CASSLALAGGPYPYNEQFF
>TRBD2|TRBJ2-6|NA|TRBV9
TGTGCCAGCAGCGTAGCTTGGACTAGCGGGAGACCTGGGGCCAACGTCCTGACTTTC
CASSVAWTSGRPGANVLTF
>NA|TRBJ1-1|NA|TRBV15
TGTGCCACCAGCTTAGAAGGCCACAACACTGAAGCTTTCTTT
CATSLEGHNTEAFF
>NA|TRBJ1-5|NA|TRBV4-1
TGCGCCAGCAGCCCATTGGGGGGACAGCCCCAGCATTTT
CASSPLGGQPQHF
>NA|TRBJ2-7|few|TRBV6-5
TGTGCCAGCAGCCTACAACTAGAACGGGAGCAGTACTTC
CASSLQLEREQYF
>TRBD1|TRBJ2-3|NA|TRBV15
TGTGCCACCAGCTTCGGGACAGGGGGGAGCACAGATACGCAGTATTTT
CATSFGTGGSTDTQYF
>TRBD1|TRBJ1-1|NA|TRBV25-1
TGTGCCAGCAGTGTCAGAACAGGGGAGAACACTGAAGCTTTCTTT
CASSVRTGENTEAFF
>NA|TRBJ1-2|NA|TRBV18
TGTGCCAGCTCGCCCGACCCAATATATGGCTACACCTTC
CASSPDPIYGYTF